This paragraph reports one TCR beta chain. Germline trimming cut 4 bases from V and 4 bases from J; bases unmatched to any gene: 7. CDR3 length: 15 amino acids. Germline CDR1 SGHRS, CDR2 YFSETQ. The sample comes from a study of cytomegalovirus exposure and HLA in healthy donors. Vbeta (60) and Jbeta (13) primers were used in the PCR. Libraries were prepared by immunoSEQ multiplex PCR; TCRdb keeps only in-frame clonotypes and omits some of them. The repertoire consists of over 150,000 clones, with 65% to 80% occurring once and the leading ten covering around 4.1%. The chain uses TRBV5-1 and TRBJ2-7, with 11 bases lining up with TRBD2. Sequenced material: PBMCs. This receptor was obtained from a woman aged 40-49 years in good health and CMV-seronegative. This CDR3 reads CASSPGTSGLYEQYF. The CDR3 DNA is TGCGCCAGCAGCCCTGGGACTAGCGGACTTTACGAGCAGTACTTC.